This T cell receptor (beta chain) was sequenced in a study of OX40 agonist ivuxolimab in advanced cancers. Study-wide results and limits: Specificity for antigen went undetermined in the expanded peripheral T cells. At 0.1 to 3.0 mg/kg and by week 6, clonal expansion occurred in CD4+ and CD8+ blood T cells. Among the lowest peripheral clonal expansion occurred in 0.1-3.0 mg/kg partial responders.

Germline V CDR1 and CDR2: SGHNT, YYREEE (reference sequence). This CDR3 has 11 residues. A remark on this clone: Its antigen is as yet unknown. Compared with germline, one end of the junction differs, possibly owing to a read error.

Baseline was the first blood sampling point, followed by cycle 4 day 1 and cycle 7 day 1. TCRdb's copy holds only in-frame clones and misses some; the assay was immunoSEQ multiplex PCR. The data contain over 80,000 clones, roughly 85% of them seen just once; the ten biggest clones take up approximately 0.78%. The sequence came from an adult with an advanced solid tumor such as melanoma, head and neck, liver or kidney cancer. The rearrangement joins TRBV5-4 to TRBJ2-7, with D perhaps matching TRBD1 (6 bases). The sequencing here drew on CD4+ or CD8+ T cells sorted from blood, taken in a trial of the OX40 agonist ivuxolimab. The CDR3 region has the DNA TGTGCCAGCAGCCAAACAGGGCCTAAGAGCTTC. Its protein product is CASSQTGPKSF.